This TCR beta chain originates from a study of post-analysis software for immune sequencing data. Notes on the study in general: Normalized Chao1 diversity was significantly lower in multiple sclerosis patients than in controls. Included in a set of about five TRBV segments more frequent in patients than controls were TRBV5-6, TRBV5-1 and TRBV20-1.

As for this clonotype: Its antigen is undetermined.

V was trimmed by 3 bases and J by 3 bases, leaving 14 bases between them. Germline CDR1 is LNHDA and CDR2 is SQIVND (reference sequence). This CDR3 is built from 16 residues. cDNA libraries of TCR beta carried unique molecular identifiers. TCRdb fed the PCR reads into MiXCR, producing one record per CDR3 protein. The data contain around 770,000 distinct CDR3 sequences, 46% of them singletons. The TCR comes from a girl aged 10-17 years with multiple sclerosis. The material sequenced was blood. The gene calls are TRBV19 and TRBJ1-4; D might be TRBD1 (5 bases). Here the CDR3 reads CASSMGRDRSNEKLFF. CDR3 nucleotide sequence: TGTGCCAGTAGTATGGGCAGGGATAGGTCTAATGAAAAACTGTTTTTT. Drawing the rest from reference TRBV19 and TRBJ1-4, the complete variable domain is DGGITQSPKYLFRKEGQNVTLSCEQNLNHDAMYWYRQDPGQGLRLIYYSQIVNDFQKGDIAEGYSVSREKKESFPLTVTSAQKNPTAFYLCASSMGRDRSNEKLFFGSGTQLSVL.